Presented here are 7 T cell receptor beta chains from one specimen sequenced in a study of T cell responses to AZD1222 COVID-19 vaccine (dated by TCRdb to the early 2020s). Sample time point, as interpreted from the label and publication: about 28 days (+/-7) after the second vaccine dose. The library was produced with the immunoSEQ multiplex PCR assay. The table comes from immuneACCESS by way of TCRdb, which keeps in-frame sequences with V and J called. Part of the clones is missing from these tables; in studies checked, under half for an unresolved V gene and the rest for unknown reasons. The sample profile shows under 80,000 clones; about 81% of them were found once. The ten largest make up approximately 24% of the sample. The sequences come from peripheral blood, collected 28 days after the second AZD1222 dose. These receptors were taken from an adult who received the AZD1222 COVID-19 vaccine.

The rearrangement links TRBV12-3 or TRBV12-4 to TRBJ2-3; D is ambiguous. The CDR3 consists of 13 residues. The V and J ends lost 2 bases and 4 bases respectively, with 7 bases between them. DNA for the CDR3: TGTGCCAGCAGTTTAAGTCGGTCAGATACGCAGTATTTT. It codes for CASSLSRSDTQYF.

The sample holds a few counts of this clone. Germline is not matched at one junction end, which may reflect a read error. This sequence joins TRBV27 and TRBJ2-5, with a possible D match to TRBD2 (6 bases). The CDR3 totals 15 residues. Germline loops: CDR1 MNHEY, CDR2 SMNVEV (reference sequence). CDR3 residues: CASSPRDSPQGTQYF. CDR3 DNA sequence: TGTGCCAGCAGCCCCAGGGACTCCCCCCAAGGGACCCAGTACTTC.

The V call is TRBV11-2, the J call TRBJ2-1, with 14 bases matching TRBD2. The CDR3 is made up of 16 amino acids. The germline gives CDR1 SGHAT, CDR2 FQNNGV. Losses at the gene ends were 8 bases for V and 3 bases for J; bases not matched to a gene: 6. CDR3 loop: CASRGLAGVRYNEQFF. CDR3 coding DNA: TGTGCCAGCCGGGGACTAGCGGGAGTTCGCTACAATGAGCAGTTCTTC.

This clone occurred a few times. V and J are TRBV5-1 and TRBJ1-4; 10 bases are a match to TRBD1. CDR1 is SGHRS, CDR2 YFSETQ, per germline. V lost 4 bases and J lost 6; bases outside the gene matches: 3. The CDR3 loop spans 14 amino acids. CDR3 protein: CASSTGQGHEKLFF. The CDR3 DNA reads TGCGCCAGCAGCACGGGACAGGGGCATGAAAAACTGTTTTTT.

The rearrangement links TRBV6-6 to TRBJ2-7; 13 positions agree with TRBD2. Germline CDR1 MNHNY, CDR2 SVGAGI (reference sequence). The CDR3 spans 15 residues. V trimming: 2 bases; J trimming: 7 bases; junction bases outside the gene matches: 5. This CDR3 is CASSYLGTSGTEQYF. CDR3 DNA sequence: TGTGCCAGCAGTTACCTAGGGACTAGCGGGACGGAGCAGTACTTC.

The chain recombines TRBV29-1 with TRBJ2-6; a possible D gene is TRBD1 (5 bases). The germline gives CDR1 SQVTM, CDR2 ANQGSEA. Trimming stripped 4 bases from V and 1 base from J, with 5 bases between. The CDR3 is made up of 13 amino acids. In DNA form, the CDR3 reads TGCAGCGTTGGACAGTCTGGGGCCAACGTCCTGACTTTC. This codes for CSVGQSGANVLTF.

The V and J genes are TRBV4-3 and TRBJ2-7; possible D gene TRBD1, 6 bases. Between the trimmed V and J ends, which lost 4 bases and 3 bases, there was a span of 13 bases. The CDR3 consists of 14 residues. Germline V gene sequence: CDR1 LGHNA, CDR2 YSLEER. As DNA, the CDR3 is TGCGCCAGCAGCCGGACTTACAGGGACTACGAGCAGTACTTC. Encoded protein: CASSRTYRDYEQYF.